The 27 T cell receptor beta chains listed next were all sequenced from one sample in a study of blood T cell repertoires in COVID-19. Profiled with immunoSEQ multiplex PCR; TCRdb holds only in-frame clones, not every one. The repertoire holds hundreds of thousands of clones, with 85% to 90% as singletons. Sequenced input: peripheral blood. The receptors derive from a woman in her sixties or seventies with COVID-19, enrolled during active disease.

The V gene is TRBV6-1, the J gene TRBJ1-2; possible D gene TRBD1, 6 bases. V was shortened by 2 bases and J by 2 bases, with 9 bases between the two germline ends. The germline V gene has CDR1 MNHNS and CDR2 SASEGT. This CDR3 is 14 amino acids long. The chain's CDR3 is CASSERTVNYGYTF. The CDR3 DNA is TGTGCCAGCAGTGAAAGGACAGTGAACTATGGCTACACCTTC.

This chain links TRBV3-1 (or the pseudogene TRBV3-2) with TRBJ1-2; no definite D call. Germline CDR1 and CDR2: LGHDT and YNNKEL (reference sequence). Trimming shortened V by 4 bases and J by 7 bases, and 16 bases separated the two germline ends. The CDR3 length is 14 residues. CDR3 in DNA: TGTGCCAGCAGCCCTGTGACAAAGGGAGTTGGCTACACCTTC. Translated, it gives CASSPVTKGVGYTF.

The chain has TRBV28 and TRBJ1-5; 8 bases fit TRBD1. Germline loops: CDR1 MDHEN, CDR2 SYDVKM. V lost 3 bases, J lost 0 bases, and 4 bases stayed unmatched. This CDR3 comprises 16 residues. The DNA of the CDR3 is TGTGCCAGCAGTTTGTGGACAGGGAATAGCAATCAGCCCCAGCATTTT. Translating it yields CASSLWTGNSNQPQHF. Combining the CDR3 with reference TRBV28 and TRBJ1-5 gives the whole variable domain DVKVTQSSRYLVKRTGEKVFLECVQDMDHENMFWYRQDPGLGLRLIYFSYDVKMKEKGDIPEGYSVSREKKERFSLILESASTNQTSMYLCASSLWTGNSNQPQHFGDGTRLSIL.

The V gene is TRBV5-1, the J gene TRBJ2-1, with D unresolved. The CDR3 is made up of 14 amino acids. Trimming left V 6 bases short and J 4 bases short, with 14 bases between. The germline gives CDR1 SGHRS, CDR2 YFSETQ. The CDR3 loop is CASNPSGLYNEQFF. For the CDR3, the DNA is TGCGCCAGCAACCCGTCAGGCCTTTACAATGAGCAGTTCTTC.

The gene calls are TRBV5-4 and TRBJ1-3, with TRBD1 identical over 7 bases. This CDR3 region has 14 residues. J was trimmed by 2 bases and V by 2 bases; bases with no gene match: 1. Germline CDR1 and CDR2: SGHNT and YYREEE (reference sequence). The CDR3 protein is CASSFRGPGNTIYF. DNA of the CDR3: TGTGCCAGCAGCTTTAGGGGGCCTGGAAACACCATATATTTT. Filled out from reference TRBV5-4 and TRBJ1-3, the complete variable domain reads ETGVTQSPTHLIKTRGQQVTLRCSSQSGHNTVSWYQQALGQGPQFIFQYYREEENGRGNFPPRFSGLQFPNYSSELNVNALELDDSALYLCASSFRGPGNTIYFGEGSWLTVV.

J is TRBJ1-2 and V is TRBV28; 7 nucleotides match TRBD1. This CDR3 comprises 16 residues. The V gene's germline CDR1 is MDHEN and CDR2 SYDVKM. The V segment lost 6 bases and the J segment 7 bases; nucleotides outside the gene matches: 17. DNA for the CDR3: TGTGCCAGCAGAGCGACAGGGTCACAGGGCTCCGCTGGCTACACCTTC. Protein sequence: CASRATGSQGSAGYTF.

The CDR3, as DNA: TGTGCCACCAGTGATTTGGGACAGGGGAGAGATACGCAGTATTTT. It specifies CATSDLGQGRDTQYF. V usage is TRBV24-1 and J usage is TRBJ2-3; 9 bases line up with TRBD1. The trim removed 0 bases at V and 5 bases at J, leaving 2 bases unmatched. The V gene's germline CDR1 is KGHDR and CDR2 SFDVKD. The CDR3 loop spans 15 amino acids.

This clone showed up just once. This chain joins TRBV28 and TRBJ2-1, with 8 bases aligning to TRBD1. The CDR3 sequence is 16 residues long. Germline loops: CDR1 MDHEN, CDR2 SYDVKM. J lost 5 bases, V lost 3 bases, and 9 bases had no gene match. The CDR3 sequence is CASSFRGQVINNEQFF. CDR3 DNA: TGTGCCAGCAGTTTCCGGGGACAGGTAATAAACAATGAGCAGTTCTTC.

In its sample, this clone was seen a few times. V usage is TRBV29-1 and J usage is TRBJ1-2, with 7 positions matching TRBD1. The CDR3 spans 11 residues. The V gene end was trimmed by 7 bases and the J gene end by 7 bases; junction bases not matched to a gene: 6. Germline CDR1 reads SQVTM; CDR2 reads ANQGSEA. The CDR3 protein is CSAWTGSGYTF. The CDR3 DNA is TGCAGCGCGTGGACAGGTTCTGGCTACACCTTC.

The chain has TRBV4-3 and TRBJ1-6; 9 bases are a match to TRBD1. There are 17 residues in the CDR3. Germline V gene lookup returns CDR1 LGHNA and CDR2 YSLEER. V lost 1 base to trimming and J lost 11 bases; unmatched junction nucleotides: 12. The DNA for the CDR3 is TGCGCCAGCAGCCAAGGGGGACAGGGTTTCACGTGGGCACCCCTCCACTTT. Translation gives CASSQGGQGFTWAPLHF.

V is TRBV21-1 and J is TRBJ1-5. TRBV21-1 is described as a pseudogene. The CDR3 is 17 residues long. In nucleotides, the CDR3 is TGTGCCAGCAGCCCCGGCGGGGCCCTCGGGTGCAATCAGCCCCAGCATTTT. As protein: CASSPGGALGCNQPQHF.

The chain is built from TRBV3-1 (or the pseudogene TRBV3-2) and TRBJ2-3; 8 positions agree with TRBD1. This CDR3 has 14 residues. Germline assignment: CDR1 LGHDT and CDR2 YNNKEL (reference sequence). Trimming removed 5 bases from V and 3 bases from J; junction bases left unmatched: 4. CDR3 nucleotide sequence: TGTGCCAGCAGCTGGACAGGGATTACAGATACGCAGTATTTT. Its protein is CASSWTGITDTQYF.

The CDR3 nucleotides are TGTGCCACGTCGACTGGCGACACCGGGGAGCTGTTTTTT. This gives the protein CATSTGDTGELFF. The chain employs TRBV9 and TRBJ2-2; unclear D gene. Trimming took 9 bases from V and 3 from J, leaving 12 bases between them. CDR1 SGDLS and CDR2 YYNGEE come from the germline V gene. The CDR3 spans 13 residues.

This clone came up once. V usage is TRBV18 and J usage is TRBJ1-2; no clear D gene. Germline CDR1 and CDR2: KGHSH and LQKENI. The CDR3 sequence is 14 residues long. Between the trimmed V and J ends, which lost 0 bases and 2 bases, there was a span of 7 bases. Here the CDR3 DNA reads TGTGCCAGCTCACCACCGGGAGAAAACTATGGCTACACCTTC. It translates to CASSPPGENYGYTF.

In its sample, this clone was seen once. The V gene is TRBV6-2 or TRBV6-3, the J gene TRBJ1-2, with a weak D call TRBD1 (6 bases). This CDR3 is 12 amino acids long. CDR1 and CDR2 from the germline V gene are MNHEY and SVGEGT. V was shortened by 5 bases and J by 5 bases, with 9 bases between the two germline ends. CDR3 bases: TGTGCCAGCAGTGACACAGGGTATGGCTACACCTTC. This codes for CASSDTGYGYTF.

This chain uses TRBV14 with TRBJ2-1, with D maybe TRBD1 (6 bases). The CDR3 length is 12 residues. Trimming left V 6 bases short and J 8 bases short, with 11 bases between. The germline V gene has CDR1 SGHDN and CDR2 FVKESK. CDR3 coding DNA: TGTGCCAGCAGTCAAACAGGGTATGAGCAGTTCTTC. This translates into CASSQTGYEQFF. Filled out from reference TRBV14 and TRBJ2-1, the complete variable domain reads EAGVTQFPSHSVIEKGQTVTLRCDPISGHDNLYWYRRVMGKEIKFLLHFVKESKQDESGMPNNRFLAERTGGTYSTLKVQPAELEDSGVYFCASSQTGYEQFFGPGTRLTVL.

The rearrangement links TRBV15 to TRBJ1-5, with D unclear. The germline V gene encodes CDR1 LNHNV and CDR2 YYDKDF (reference sequence). The CDR3 is 14 amino acids. Trimming took off 8 bases at V and 0 bases at J, with 11 bases between the two ends. The CDR3 protein is CATDWEDSNQPQHF. The CDR3 DNA follows: TGTGCCACCGATTGGGAGGATAGCAATCAGCCCCAGCATTTT.

J is TRBJ2-7 and V is TRBV28; maybe TRBD2 (5 bases). Germline V gene lookup returns CDR1 MDHEN and CDR2 SYDVKM. V gave up 2 bases and J gave up 0 bases, with 11 bases separating them. The CDR3 loop spans 15 amino acids. The CDR3 nucleotides are TGTGCCAGCAGTTTACGGACGGGGAGCTCCTACGAGCAGTACTTC. Protein sequence: CASSLRTGSSYEQYF.

The genes are TRBV2 and TRBJ1-2; D may be TRBD1 (5 bases). The germline V gene has CDR1 SNHLY and CDR2 FYNNEI. CDR3 length: 13 residues. CDR3 coding DNA: TGTGCAAAAAACACCCAGGGCAACTATGGCTACACCTTC. Its translation: CAKNTQGNYGYTF.

The chain employs TRBV28 and TRBJ2-3; 7 bases fit TRBD1. The V gene end was trimmed by 5 bases and the J gene end by 1 base; junction bases not matched to a gene: 3. Germline V gene lookup returns CDR1 MDHEN and CDR2 SYDVKM. The CDR3 is 14 residues long. CDR3 region: CASSTGQGTDTQYF. Here the CDR3 DNA reads TGTGCCAGCAGTACCGGACAGGGCACAGATACGCAGTATTTT. The whole variable domain, filled in from reference TRBV28 and TRBJ2-3, reads DVKVTQSSRYLVKRTGEKVFLECVQDMDHENMFWYRQDPGLGLRLIYFSYDVKMKEKGDIPEGYSVSREKKERFSLILESASTNQTSMYLCASSTGQGTDTQYFGPGTRLTVL.

V gene TRBV7-9 combines with J gene TRBJ2-2, with D uncertain. The CDR3 is made up of 12 amino acids. The germline V gene has CDR1 SEHNR and CDR2 FQNEAQ (reference sequence). V was cut by 4 bases and J by 5 bases, with 5 bases left in between. CDR3 in amino acids: CASSSVTGELFF. The DNA for the CDR3 is TGTGCCAGCAGCTCGGTAACCGGGGAGCTGTTTTTT.

The chain joins TRBV3-1 (or the pseudogene TRBV3-2) to TRBJ1-4; D gene uncertain. V was trimmed by 10 bases and J by 8 bases, leaving 17 bases between them. The CDR3 runs 13 residues. The germline V gene encodes CDR1 LGHDT and CDR2 YNNKEL (reference sequence). CDR3 in DNA: TGTGCCACCGGGCGGGGAAAACGAGAAAAACTGTTTTTT. It is translated as CATGRGKREKLFF.

There are a few counts of this clone. The CDR3 region has the DNA TGTGCCAGCAGCCTGGGACAGGCTTTAGAGCAGTACTTC. It yields the protein CASSLGQALEQYF. The chain links TRBV12-3 or TRBV12-4 to TRBJ2-7; TRBD1 aligns across 8 bases. The CDR3 totals 13 residues. V lost 6 bases to trimming and J lost 7 bases; unmatched junction nucleotides: 8.

The chain uses TRBV19 and TRBJ1-5; D may be TRBD1 (5 bases). The V gene lost 10 bases and the J gene lost 4 bases, with 11 bases spanning the gap. The CDR3 runs 12 residues. Germline CDR1 LNHDA, CDR2 SQIVND (reference sequence). CDR3 DNA: TGTGCCACCTTGGACAAAAATCAGCCCCAGCATTTT. Its protein is CATLDKNQPQHF.

This chain links TRBV28 with TRBJ2-1, with 9 bases lining up with TRBD2. Unmatched junction bases numbered 10, after V lost 5 bases and J lost 8 bases. This CDR3 region has 15 residues. The germline gives CDR1 MDHEN, CDR2 SYDVKM. CDR3: CASSPAGGPGDEQFF. CDR3 in DNA: TGTGCCAGCAGTCCGGCGGGGGGGCCCGGGGATGAGCAGTTCTTC.

This clone is a singleton in its sample. The chain couples TRBV19 to TRBJ1-5; D gene uncertain. The CDR3 totals 15 residues. Germline assignment: CDR1 LNHDA and CDR2 SQIVND (reference sequence). The ends were cut back, 5 bases at V and 0 bases at J, with 11 bases in the middle. The CDR3 here is CASSVMADSNQPQHF. The CDR3 coding sequence is TGTGCCAGTAGTGTGATGGCAGATAGCAATCAGCCCCAGCATTTT.

The chain couples TRBV12-3 or TRBV12-4 to TRBJ1-4, with D uncertain. Trimming pared 1 base from V and 13 bases from J, leaving 10 bases between. The CDR3 extends over 12 amino acids. Written as DNA, the CDR3 is TGTGCCAGCAGTTTAGGTCCAAAGAGACTGTTTTTT. Translation: CASSLGPKRLFF.